These T cell receptor beta chains were read from a single sample in a study of chronic HIV infection and antiretroviral therapy. Via MiXCR, TCRdb re-called the 5' RACE reads, giving one row per CDR3 protein. The table records some 43,000 distinct CDR3 sequences, 15% to 20% of them present only once. Sequencing was carried out using peripheral blood. The receptors stem from an adult who had HIV and had not received antiretroviral therapy, or was an uninfected healthy control (not recorded which). The CDR3 runs from the conserved cysteine through the conserved F or W. The D gene is left open where the match is weak. Clone size is not always given. Where it is, it says once, few, many or a class for expanded clones.

cdr3_length j_call clone_size v_call d_call cdr3_aa cdr3_nt
14 TRBJ1-6 few TRBV28 . CASSLRGGNSPLHF TGTGCCAGCAGTTTAAGGGGAGGCAATTCACCCCTCCACTTT
19 TRBJ2-2 . TRBV19 TRBD2 CASSIVPGLAGRSTGELFF TGTGCCAGTAGTATAGTTCCGGGACTAGCGGGGCGGAGCACCGGGGAGCTGTTTTTT
13 TRBJ2-7 . TRBV28 . CASSPWPTYEQYF TGTGCCAGCAGCCCATGGCCTACCTACGAGCAGTACTTC
14 TRBJ2-7 . TRBV29-1 . CSVEARSGANEQYF TGCAGCGTTGAGGCCCGGTCGGGGGCCAACGAGCAGTACTTC
16 TRBJ2-1 few TRBV3-1 . CASSQESGVGDNEQFF TGTGCCAGCAGCCAAGAGTCCGGGGTCGGAGACAATGAGCAGTTCTTC
15 TRBJ2-1 few TRBV29-1 TRBD2 CSVELGGRPGREQFF TGCAGCGTTGAACTGGGCGGGAGGCCTGGGAGGGAGCAGTTCTTC
15 TRBJ2-3 . TRBV4-2 TRBD2 CASSHGLAGGDTQYF TGTGCCAGCAGCCATGGACTAGCGGGAGGGGATACGCAGTATTTT
16 TRBJ1-6 . TRBV20-1 . CSAREGGKTYNSPLHF TGCAGTGCTAGAGAGGGGGGGAAAACCTATAATTCACCCCTCCACTTT
16 TRBJ1-3 . TRBV7-9 . CASSPPGTRSGNTIYF TGTGCCAGCAGCCCCCCAGGGACTCGCTCTGGAAACACCATATATTTT
17 TRBJ1-1 few TRBV6-5 . CASSYRAVSGQTTEAFF TGTGCCAGCAGTTACCGCGCGGTGTCGGGGCAAACAACTGAAGCTTTCTTT
14 TRBJ2-7 few TRBV28 . CASSSSWGPYEQYF TGTGCCAGCAGTTCCTCTTGGGGCCCCTACGAGCAGTACTTC
15 TRBJ2-2 few TRBV2 . CASSARAANTGELFF TGTGCCAGCAGTGCCCGGGCAGCCAACACCGGGGAGCTGTTTTTT
12 TRBJ1-2 . TRBV6-6 . CASSYSKTTYTF TGTGCCAGCAGTTATTCGAAAACTACCTACACCTTC
15 TRBJ2-7 few TRBV27 . CASSQGGPHYYEQYF TGTGCCAGTAGCCAAGGGGGGCCCCATTACTACGAGCAGTACTTC
14 TRBJ1-1 few TRBV28 . CASSLGVRNTEAFF TGTGCCAGCAGTTTGGGGGTTAGGAACACTGAAGCTTTCTTT
12 TRBJ1-1 . TRBV7-9 . CASVLGNTEAFF TGTGCCTCCGTCTTGGGGAACACTGAAGCTTTCTTT
16 TRBJ2-2 . TRBV21-1 . CASSNRSDSGPGELFF TGTGCCAGCAGCAATCGTAGCGATAGCGGACCCGGGGAGCTGTTTTTT
14 TRBJ1-1 . TRBV28 . CASSSPSLNTEAFF TGTGCCAGCAGTTCACCGAGTTTGAACACTGAAGCTTTCTTT
13 TRBJ2-7 . TRBV11-1 . CASSRSRNYEQYF TGTGCCAGCAGTCGAAGCCGGAACTACGAGCAGTACTTC
15 TRBJ1-1 . TRBV20-1 . CSARETGTVNTEAFF TGCAGTGCTAGAGAAACAGGAACGGTGAACACTGAAGCTTTCTTT
13 TRBJ1-2 . TRBV28 TRBD1 CASSFGTGGGYTF TGTGCCAGCAGTTTCGGGACAGGGGGCGGCTACACCTTC
14 TRBJ1-2 few TRBV28 TRBD1 CASTWDRVSYGYTF TGTGCCAGCACCTGGGACAGGGTGAGCTATGGCTACACCTTC
16 TRBJ2-5 . TRBV28 TRBD2 CASSLPSLAGQETQYF TGTGCCAGCAGTTTACCGTCCTTAGCGGGTCAAGAGACCCAGTACTTC
16 TRBJ1-5 . TRBV28 . CASSPALDSSNQPQHF TGTGCCAGCAGTCCCGCCCTGGACAGTTCCAATCAGCCCCAGCATTTT
16 TRBJ2-7 . TRBV7-9 TRBD1 CASSFPRQGVSYEQYF TGTGCCAGCAGCTTCCCAAGACAGGGGGTGTCCTACGAGCAGTACTTC
16 TRBJ2-2 . TRBV29-1 TRBD1 CSVEALDRSAAGELFF TGCAGCGTTGAAGCACTGGACAGGAGCGCGGCCGGGGAGCTGTTTTTT
14 TRBJ1-1 . TRBV28 . CASRFAGKDTEAFF TGTGCCAGCAGGTTTGCAGGGAAGGACACTGAAGCTTTCTTT
18 TRBJ1-2 . TRBV28 TRBD1 CASSLSFSGQGGIYGYTF TGTGCCAGCAGTTTATCTTTTTCAGGGCAGGGGGGGATCTATGGCTACACCTTC
14 TRBJ2-7 many TRBV20-1 TRBD2 CSAPPTGRVYEQYF TGCAGTGCCCCCCCCACCGGGAGGGTCTACGAGCAGTACTTC